These T cell receptor beta chains were read from a single sample in a study of blood T cell repertoires in COVID-19. The repertoire was sequenced with immunoSEQ multiplex PCR; TCRdb's copy has only in-frame clones and lacks some. The sample consists of about 68,000 clones, 75% to 90% of them appearing once. Input material: peripheral blood. Receptors originate from a man aged 45-60 years with active COVID-19. Each CDR3 is given with its conserved first and last residue. Fields, in order: V gene, clone size, D gene, J gene, CDR3 DNA, CDR3 protein. A D gene is named only where the DNA matches it firmly. Not every row has a clone size; where given, it reads once, few, many or a size class.

v_gene: TRBV9; abundance: .; d_gene: .; j_gene: TRBJ2-7; CDR3nt: TGTGCCAGCAGCGTAGCTCCGGGACTCCCCTACGAGCAGTACTTC; CDR3aa: CASSVAPGLPYEQYF
v_gene: TRBV4-1; abundance: .; d_gene: TRBD2; j_gene: TRBJ2-3; CDR3nt: TGCGCCAGCAGCGAACGACTCAGCGGGGACACAGATACGCAGTATTTT; CDR3aa: CASSERLSGDTDTQYF
v_gene: TRBV4-3; abundance: .; d_gene: TRBD2; j_gene: TRBJ2-1; CDR3nt: TGCGCCAGCAGCCAAGAACCCAGCGGGGGGGGTTACAATGAGCAGTTCTTC; CDR3aa: CASSQEPSGGGYNEQFF
v_gene: TRBV18; abundance: .; d_gene: .; j_gene: TRBJ1-2; CDR3nt: TGTGCCAGCTCACCAGGGGGCGACTATGGCTACACCTTC; CDR3aa: CASSPGGDYGYTF
v_gene: TRBV19; abundance: .; d_gene: .; j_gene: TRBJ2-5; CDR3nt: TGTGCCAGTAGTATAGGGTTCGGGGAGACCCAGTACTTC; CDR3aa: CASSIGFGETQYF
v_gene: TRBV7-9; abundance: few; d_gene: .; j_gene: TRBJ2-1; CDR3nt: TGTGCCAGCAGCGCCTACTATGAGCAGTTCTTC; CDR3aa: CASSAYYEQFF
v_gene: TRBV5-1; abundance: .; d_gene: .; j_gene: TRBJ2-5; CDR3nt: TGCGCCAGCAGCTACCTCCTGGGGGGCCAAGAGACCCAGTACTTC; CDR3aa: CASSYLLGGQETQYF
v_gene: TRBV7-2; abundance: .; d_gene: .; j_gene: TRBJ2-5; CDR3nt: TGTGCCAGCAGCTTAGCTGGCTCTGGCGGGGAGACCCAGTACTTC; CDR3aa: CASSLAGSGGETQYF
v_gene: TRBV12-3/TRBV12-4; abundance: .; d_gene: .; j_gene: TRBJ2-7; CDR3nt: TGTGCCAGCAGTAGACTACCCCGGCGGGAGCAGTACTTC; CDR3aa: CASSRLPRREQYF
v_gene: TRBV6-4; abundance: .; d_gene: TRBD2; j_gene: TRBJ2-3; CDR3nt: TGTGCCAGCAGTGTTAGCGGGGAGTTTAGCACAGATACGCAGTATTTT; CDR3aa: CASSVSGEFSTDTQYF
v_gene: TRBV20-1; abundance: .; d_gene: TRBD1; j_gene: TRBJ1-3; CDR3nt: TGCAGTGCGAGTTATAACAGGGGGTCTGGAAACACCATATATTTT; CDR3aa: CSASYNRGSGNTIYF
v_gene: TRBV7-3; abundance: .; d_gene: .; j_gene: TRBJ2-3; CDR3nt: TGTGCCAGCAGCTTACAGGGGAGAGACACAGATACGCAGTATTTT; CDR3aa: CASSLQGRDTDTQYF
v_gene: TRBV30; abundance: .; d_gene: TRBD1; j_gene: TRBJ1-4; CDR3nt: TGTGCCTGGAGTGGGGGGACAGGGTCAAATGAAAAACTGTTTTTT; CDR3aa: CAWSGGTGSNEKLFF
v_gene: TRBV7-9; abundance: .; d_gene: TRBD1; j_gene: TRBJ1-2; CDR3nt: TGTGCCAGCAGCACTACTACGGGACAGGGGATACGTGGCTACACCTTC; CDR3aa: CASSTTTGQGIRGYTF
v_gene: TRBV18; abundance: .; d_gene: .; j_gene: TRBJ1-4; CDR3nt: TGTGCCAGCTCACCGGAGCATAATGAAAAACTGTTTTTT; CDR3aa: CASSPEHNEKLFF
v_gene: TRBV7-2; abundance: .; d_gene: .; j_gene: TRBJ2-1; CDR3nt: TGTGCCAGCAGCCCCGACAGCGTCCAGCAGTTCTTC; CDR3aa: CASSPDSVQQFF
v_gene: TRBV6-5; abundance: .; d_gene: TRBD1; j_gene: TRBJ1-5; CDR3nt: TGTGCCAGCAGATCAGGGGGTACTCAGCCCCAGCATTTT; CDR3aa: CASRSGGTQPQHF